Below, one TCR beta chain is given with its context. Its antigen is not yet known. Nothing much larger sits one base from this clone, and base qualities are not available. V was cut back by 4 bases and J by 6 bases, leaving a gap of 9 bases between them. Including the terminal cysteine and phenylalanine, the CDR3 comprises 11 residues. The read is trimmed to its CDR3 DNA, 33 bases read in frame from base 1. Per the germline V gene (reference sequence), GTSNPN is the CDR1 and SVGIG is the CDR2. The sample is drawn from a study of control samples from healthy donors and cancer patients (dated by TCRdb to the early 2020s). Receptor libraries were prepared by the immunoSEQ multiplex PCR assay. Entries here come from immuneACCESS through TCRdb and include only in-frame sequences with V and J called. Some clones fail to appear in such tables; in the studies checked, an unresolved V gene covers under half of the shortfall, and the cause of the remainder is unknown. The sample table lists about 110,000 clones, roughly 89% of them with a count of one. The ten largest clones capture around 17% of the sample.

Material: blood. This receptor was identified in a woman aged 45-59 years in good health. Rearrangement joined TRBV30 to TRBJ1-1, with a tentative D gene TRBD1 over 5 matching bases. The CDR3: CAWTDSPEAFF. The sequenced DNA: TGTGCCTGGACCGACAGTCCTGAAGCTTTCTTT.